This TCR beta chain was found in a study of shared clonotypes between healthy human individuals. Study details: Each donor contributed plates that comprised three CD4 naive, three CD4 memory, two CD8 naive and one CD8 memory.

Findings of the study overall: Naive subsets typically showed greater estimated richness than memory subsets.

A word on this clone: Its specificity is unknown.

The CDR3 sequence is 18 residues long. Germline CDR1 reads SGHAT; CDR2 reads FQNNGV. Germline trimming cut 0 bases from V and 0 bases from J; bases unmatched to any gene: 5. Produced via immunoSEQ multiplex PCR; TCRdb's table is partial and in-frame only. Of about 2 million clones in the sample, about 95% were seen once. Terminally differentiated effector memory CD45RA+ cells were excluded by CCR7 positive selection of CD45RO-negative cells. Among the donors, all were Caucasian adults who lived in Nashville, Tennessee. This TCR was sampled from a man between 18 and 35 years old in good health. Sample: naive CD8+ T cells sorted from blood. The chain couples TRBV11-2 to TRBJ2-7; 13 bases line up with TRBD2. The CDR3, as DNA: TGTGCCAGCAGCTTAGAAACGGGACTAGCGGGGAGCTCCTACGAGCAGTACTTC. This codes for CASSLETGLAGSSYEQYF.